This TCR beta chain was sequenced in a study of response to subunit inactivated influenza vaccine. V was trimmed by 1 base and J by 7 bases, leaving 10 bases between them. The length of the CDR3 is 13 residues. This clonotype has ten or more counts. TCRdb re-analysed the RT-PCR reads in MiXCR, keeping a single row per CDR3 protein. Of 400,000 to 650,000 distinct CDR3 sequences in the sample, around 7.9% are singletons; the top ten hold over 10%. Sequences were derived from PBMCs from blood, sampled roughly 24 months after vaccination. The TCR originated in a man aged 50-75 years who received an inactivated influenza vaccine. This chain links TRBV12-3 or TRBV12-4 with TRBJ1-2; D ambiguous. CDR3 protein: CASSLGGVGGYTF. DNA of the CDR3: TGTGCCAGCAGTTTAGGTGGTGTCGGTGGCTACACCTTC.